This is a list of T cell receptor beta chains from one sample in a study of blood T cell repertoires in COVID-19. TCRdb's copy holds only in-frame clones and misses some; the assay was immunoSEQ multiplex PCR. The table has a few hundred thousand clones, about 92% seen once; the top ten hold around 20%. The specimen sequenced was PBMCs or T cells enriched from blood (not recorded which). These receptors all stem from a woman in her 30s who had recovered from COVID-19. Both conserved end residues are part of each CDR3. Each record gives: D gene, J gene, CDR3 length, clone size, V gene, CDR3 protein, CDR3 DNA. A D gene is named only where the DNA matches it firmly. Clone size is given for some rows only: seen once, a few or many times, or a class if the clone is expanded.

d_call: .
j_call: TRBJ2-1
cdr3_length: 14
clone_size: .
v_call: TRBV3-1/TRBV3-2
cdr3_aa: CASSQDPPDNEQFF
cdr3_nt: TGTGCCAGCAGCCAAGATCCTCCTGACAATGAGCAGTTCTTC

d_call: TRBD1
j_call: TRBJ1-2
cdr3_length: 16
clone_size: .
v_call: TRBV23-1
cdr3_aa: CASSPQVGQGNYGYTF
cdr3_nt: TGCGCCAGCAGTCCGCAGGTGGGACAGGGGAACTATGGCTACACCTTC

d_call: .
j_call: TRBJ2-1
cdr3_length: 13
clone_size: once
v_call: TRBV6-2/TRBV6-3
cdr3_aa: CASSFSILPEQFF
cdr3_nt: TGTGCCAGCAGTTTCAGCATACTACCTGAGCAGTTCTTC

d_call: TRBD2
j_call: TRBJ2-7
cdr3_length: 15
clone_size: .
v_call: TRBV7-6
cdr3_aa: CASSRTVGTGGEQYF
cdr3_nt: TGTGCCAGCAGCCGGACAGTTGGGACGGGAGGGGAGCAGTACTTC

d_call: TRBD2
j_call: TRBJ2-3
cdr3_length: 16
clone_size: .
v_call: TRBV5-1
cdr3_aa: CASGSQSGRTTDTQYF
cdr3_nt: TGCGCCAGCGGCAGCCAGAGCGGGAGGACCACAGATACGCAGTATTTT

d_call: TRBD1
j_call: TRBJ1-4
cdr3_length: 14
clone_size: .
v_call: TRBV27
cdr3_aa: CASAWDRGREKLFF
cdr3_nt: TGTGCCAGCGCCTGGGACAGGGGGCGAGAAAAACTGTTTTTT

d_call: .
j_call: TRBJ1-1
cdr3_length: 12
clone_size: .
v_call: TRBV5-5
cdr3_aa: CASSFLQGEAFF
cdr3_nt: TGTGCCAGCAGCTTTCTCCAGGGGGAAGCTTTCTTT

d_call: TRBD1
j_call: TRBJ2-7
cdr3_length: 12
clone_size: .
v_call: TRBV28
cdr3_aa: CASTGGWGEQYF
cdr3_nt: TGTGCCAGCACAGGGGGTTGGGGCGAGCAGTACTTC

d_call: .
j_call: TRBJ2-7
cdr3_length: 15
clone_size: .
v_call: TRBV5-1
cdr3_aa: CASSFRLWSSYEQYF
cdr3_nt: TGCGCCAGCAGCTTTAGACTGTGGAGCTCCTACGAGCAGTACTTC

d_call: TRBD1
j_call: TRBJ1-3
cdr3_length: 16
clone_size: .
v_call: TRBV7-6
cdr3_aa: CASSLRDRESGNTIYF
cdr3_nt: TGTGCCAGCAGCCTCCGGGACAGGGAATCTGGAAACACCATATATTTT

d_call: TRBD1
j_call: TRBJ1-1
cdr3_length: 13
clone_size: .
v_call: TRBV25-1
cdr3_aa: CASSDTGVTEAFF
cdr3_nt: TGTGCCAGCAGTGACACAGGGGTTACTGAAGCTTTCTTT

d_call: TRBD1
j_call: TRBJ1-1
cdr3_length: 13
clone_size: .
v_call: TRBV25-1
cdr3_aa: CASSATGGIEAFF
cdr3_nt: TGTGCCAGCAGTGCAACAGGGGGGATTGAAGCTTTCTTT

d_call: .
j_call: TRBJ2-7
cdr3_length: 15
clone_size: .
v_call: TRBV28
cdr3_aa: CASSFPQGSSYEQYF
cdr3_nt: TGTGCCAGCAGTTTCCCGCAGGGGAGCTCCTACGAGCAGTACTTC

d_call: .
j_call: TRBJ2-7
cdr3_length: 15
clone_size: .
v_call: TRBV27
cdr3_aa: CASSFAGLGIYEQYF
cdr3_nt: TGTGCCAGCAGTTTTGCAGGGCTAGGGATCTACGAGCAGTACTTC

d_call: TRBD2
j_call: TRBJ2-7
cdr3_length: 14
clone_size: .
v_call: TRBV29-1
cdr3_aa: CSVDGSGSPYEQYF
cdr3_nt: TGCAGCGTTGATGGCAGCGGGAGCCCCTACGAGCAGTACTTC

d_call: .
j_call: TRBJ1-6
cdr3_length: 13
clone_size: few
v_call: TRBV19
cdr3_aa: CASNPGKNSPLHF
cdr3_nt: TGTGCCAGTAACCCAGGGAAGAATTCACCCCTCCACTTT

d_call: .
j_call: TRBJ2-7
cdr3_length: 13
clone_size: .
v_call: TRBV6-5
cdr3_aa: CASRYGHDYEQYF
cdr3_nt: TGTGCCAGCAGATACGGACACGACTACGAGCAGTACTTC

d_call: .
j_call: TRBJ2-1
cdr3_length: 16
clone_size: .
v_call: TRBV5-6
cdr3_aa: CASSTSRVYFYNEQFF
cdr3_nt: TGTGCCAGCAGCACCAGTCGGGTCTACTTCTACAATGAGCAGTTCTTC

d_call: TRBD2
j_call: TRBJ2-2
cdr3_length: 16
clone_size: .
v_call: TRBV6-2/TRBV6-3
cdr3_aa: CASSYGGSSPSGELFF
cdr3_nt: TGTGCCAGCAGTTACGGCGGGAGCTCGCCTTCCGGGGAGCTGTTTTTT

d_call: .
j_call: TRBJ1-1
cdr3_length: 15
clone_size: .
v_call: TRBV28
cdr3_aa: CASSPPQGLNTEAFF
cdr3_nt: TGTGCCAGCAGCCCACCACAGGGATTGAACACTGAAGCTTTCTTT

d_call: TRBD1
j_call: TRBJ2-1
cdr3_length: 15
clone_size: .
v_call: TRBV24-1
cdr3_aa: CATSRGKSGYNEQFF
cdr3_nt: TGTGCCACCAGCAGGGGGAAATCGGGCTACAATGAGCAGTTCTTC

d_call: TRBD2
j_call: TRBJ2-1
cdr3_length: 15
clone_size: .
v_call: TRBV27
cdr3_aa: CASSFRLAGVPEQFF
cdr3_nt: TGTGCCAGCAGTTTCCGACTAGCGGGAGTACCTGAGCAGTTCTTC

d_call: .
j_call: TRBJ1-1
cdr3_length: 14
clone_size: once
v_call: TRBV5-5
cdr3_aa: CASSLRHQNTEAFF
cdr3_nt: TGTGCCAGCAGCTTGAGACACCAGAACACTGAAGCTTTCTTT

d_call: TRBD2
j_call: TRBJ2-1
cdr3_length: 18
clone_size: .
v_call: TRBV3-1/TRBV3-2
cdr3_aa: CASSQAPIPSGRFNEQFF
cdr3_nt: TGTGCCAGCAGCCAAGCTCCAATCCCTAGCGGGAGGTTCAATGAGCAGTTCTTC

d_call: .
j_call: TRBJ2-1
cdr3_length: 12
clone_size: .
v_call: TRBV25-1
cdr3_aa: CASSEDYSEQFF
cdr3_nt: TGTGCCAGCAGTGAAGACTATTCTGAGCAGTTCTTC

d_call: TRBD1
j_call: TRBJ2-7
cdr3_length: 13
clone_size: .
v_call: TRBV10-3
cdr3_aa: CAIGSQGPYEQYF
cdr3_nt: TGTGCCATCGGTTCACAGGGGCCCTACGAGCAGTACTTC

d_call: TRBD2
j_call: TRBJ2-1
cdr3_length: 16
clone_size: .
v_call: TRBV3-1/TRBV3-2
cdr3_aa: CASSQRLAGGDNEQFF
cdr3_nt: TGTGCCAGCAGCCAGAGACTAGCGGGGGGCGACAATGAGCAGTTCTTC

d_call: .
j_call: TRBJ1-1
cdr3_length: 13
clone_size: .
v_call: TRBV12-5
cdr3_aa: CASGLDRNTEAFF
cdr3_nt: TGTGCTAGTGGTTTGGACAGGAACACTGAAGCTTTCTTT

d_call: .
j_call: TRBJ2-5
cdr3_length: 10
clone_size: .
v_call: TRBV20-1
cdr3_aa: CSPQMETQYF
cdr3_nt: TGCAGTCCCCAAATGGAGACCCAGTACTTC

d_call: .
j_call: TRBJ2-7
cdr3_length: 17
clone_size: .
v_call: TRBV28
cdr3_aa: CASSSPFGGGDSYEQYF
cdr3_nt: TGTGCCAGCAGTTCACCTTTCGGGGGTGGGGACTCCTACGAGCAGTACTTC

d_call: TRBD2
j_call: TRBJ2-1
cdr3_length: 16
clone_size: few
v_call: TRBV27
cdr3_aa: CASSLMAGLAYNEQFF
cdr3_nt: TGTGCCAGCAGTTTAATGGCGGGACTAGCCTACAATGAGCAGTTCTTC

d_call: TRBD1
j_call: TRBJ2-3
cdr3_length: 16
clone_size: once
v_call: TRBV5-4
cdr3_aa: CASSPRQGSSADTQYF
cdr3_nt: TGTGCCAGCAGCCCCCGACAGGGGTCTAGCGCAGATACGCAGTATTTT

d_call: TRBD1
j_call: TRBJ1-2
cdr3_length: 17
clone_size: .
v_call: TRBV27
cdr3_aa: CASNRAGQRPGSYGYTF
cdr3_nt: TGTGCCAGCAACAGGGCGGGACAGAGACCCGGGAGCTATGGCTACACCTTC

d_call: .
j_call: TRBJ1-5
cdr3_length: 15
clone_size: .
v_call: TRBV28
cdr3_aa: CASLSGSTGLQPQHF
cdr3_nt: TGTGCCAGCCTTTCAGGGTCGACAGGCTTGCAGCCCCAGCATTTT

d_call: TRBD2
j_call: TRBJ2-7
cdr3_length: 11
clone_size: .
v_call: TRBV28
cdr3_aa: CASSPGGEQYF
cdr3_nt: TGTGCCAGCAGCCCGGGAGGCGAGCAGTACTTC

d_call: TRBD1
j_call: TRBJ1-2
cdr3_length: 15
clone_size: once
v_call: TRBV7-9
cdr3_aa: CASRPIDRDRYGYTF
cdr3_nt: TGTGCCAGCAGACCTATCGACCGGGACAGATATGGCTACACCTTC

d_call: .
j_call: TRBJ2-2
cdr3_length: 13
clone_size: .
v_call: TRBV19
cdr3_aa: CASSGLNTGELFF
cdr3_nt: TGTGCCAGTAGTGGCCTGAACACCGGGGAGCTGTTTTTT